One and the same sample provided the 2 T cell receptor beta chains below, sequenced in a study of early T cells in non-severe SARS-CoV-2 infection. MiXCR, applied by TCRdb to the 5' RACE reads, yields one record per CDR3 protein. The table has roughly 80,000 distinct CDR3 sequences, about 6% seen once. The sample was whole blood. The receptors derive from an adult who was a healthcare worker with PCR-confirmed SARS-CoV-2 infection or an uninfected control (not recorded which).

This clonotype was picked up a small number of times. The V gene is TRBV28, the J gene TRBJ1-2, with a possible D match to TRBD1 (6 bases). This CDR3 spans 14 amino acids. V lost 11 bases and J 4 bases, leaving 20 bases between the germline ends. CDR1 is MDHEN, CDR2 SYDVKM, per germline. The CDR3 sequence: CAVLSEQGAYGYTF. The CDR3 DNA follows: TGTGCCGTCCTGTCGGAACAGGGTGCCTATGGCTACACCTTC.

This clonotype occurred a few times. This rearrangement joins TRBV5-1 to TRBJ2-7, with D perhaps being TRBD1 or TRBD2 (5 bases each). Germline V lookup: CDR1 SGHRS, CDR2 YFSETQ. Deletions cut 4 bases from V and 5 bases from J, with 16 bases between. CDR3 length equals 14 residues. The CDR3 coding sequence is TGCGCCAGCAGCGGGGGTTCTTTCCCGGACGAGCAGTACTTC. This codes for CASSGGSFPDEQYF.